These T cell receptor beta chains were read from a single sample in a study of T-cell reconstitution after alpha-beta-depleted transplantation in children. TCRdb re-analysed the PCR reads in MiXCR, keeping a single row per CDR3 protein. The sample includes about 110,000 distinct CDR3 sequences, almost 6.5% of them seen just once. Sequenced here: PBMCs, mostly from graft donor cells, sampled 360 days after TCRalphabeta/CD19-depleted stem cell transplant. These receptors were taken from a male patient aged 2-10 years who had a stem cell transplant for acute lymphoblastic leukemia, so the T cells may come from the graft donor. Both conserved end residues are part of each CDR3. D genes are given only for firm matches. Expanded clones are given a class, and other clones once, few, many or no size at all.

v_gene: TRBV5-1; abundance: many; j_gene: TRBJ2-7; d_gene: TRBD2; CDR3nt: TGCGCCACCTCCCGGACTAGCGGATACTCCTACGAGCAGTACTTC; CDR3aa: CATSRTSGYSYEQYF
v_gene: TRBV7-9; abundance: .; j_gene: TRBJ1-2; d_gene: TRBD1; CDR3nt: TGTGCCAGCAGCTCTGTGACAGGGGAAATCGGTGGCTACACCTTC; CDR3aa: CASSSVTGEIGGYTF
v_gene: TRBV7-9; abundance: few; j_gene: TRBJ2-7; d_gene: .; CDR3nt: TGTGCCAGCAGCTCCGTCCAGGGTCCTAGCTCCTACGAGCAGTACTTC; CDR3aa: CASSSVQGPSSYEQYF
v_gene: TRBV6-4; abundance: .; j_gene: TRBJ2-1; d_gene: TRBD2; CDR3nt: TGTGCCAGCAGCTCCGGGACTAGCGGGACCTCAAGCTCCTACAATGAGCAGTTCTTC; CDR3aa: CASSSGTSGTSSSYNEQFF
v_gene: TRBV3-1; abundance: .; j_gene: TRBJ2-5; d_gene: .; CDR3nt: TGTGCCAGCAGCCAAGGAGAGAGGTTCCATGAGACCCAGTACTTC; CDR3aa: CASSQGERFHETQYF
v_gene: TRBV6-6; abundance: .; j_gene: TRBJ2-5; d_gene: .; CDR3nt: TGTGCCAGCAGCGACAGACAAGAGACCCAGTACTTC; CDR3aa: CASSDRQETQYF
v_gene: TRBV7-8; abundance: few; j_gene: TRBJ2-2; d_gene: .; CDR3nt: TGTGCCAGCAGCTTACCCCCACAGGGTTTTGGCACCGGGGAGCTGTTTTTT; CDR3aa: CASSLPPQGFGTGELFF
v_gene: TRBV6-1; abundance: many; j_gene: TRBJ2-1; d_gene: TRBD2; CDR3nt: TGTGCCAGCAGTGGCAAACTAGCGGGTTACAATGAGCAGTTCTTC; CDR3aa: CASSGKLAGYNEQFF
v_gene: TRBV7-9; abundance: many; j_gene: TRBJ2-2; d_gene: .; CDR3nt: TGTGCCAGCAACCTAGAGGCGTTCGCGAACACCGGGGAGCTGTTTTTT; CDR3aa: CASNLEAFANTGELFF
v_gene: TRBV20-1; abundance: few; j_gene: TRBJ2-7; d_gene: TRBD2; CDR3nt: TGCAGTGCTAGAGGGCTAGCGGGAGGGCCTACCTACGAGCAGTACTTC; CDR3aa: CSARGLAGGPTYEQYF
v_gene: TRBV10-2; abundance: .; j_gene: TRBJ1-1; d_gene: .; CDR3nt: TGCGCCAGCAGTTTTCAGGAGAACACTGAAGCTTTCTTT; CDR3aa: CASSFQENTEAFF
v_gene: TRBV12-3/TRBV12-4; abundance: many; j_gene: TRBJ2-3; d_gene: .; CDR3nt: TGTGCCAGCAGTCCCCAGGGAGCGGCTAGCACAGATACGCAGTATTTT; CDR3aa: CASSPQGAASTDTQYF
v_gene: TRBV7-9; abundance: many; j_gene: TRBJ1-4; d_gene: .; CDR3nt: TGTGCCAGCAGCCTCCCAAGTGGTAATGAAAAACTGTTTTTT; CDR3aa: CASSLPSGNEKLFF
v_gene: TRBV28; abundance: many; j_gene: TRBJ1-1; d_gene: TRBD1; CDR3nt: TGTGCCAGCAGCCCGACAGGGGTGAACACTGAAGCTTTCTTT; CDR3aa: CASSPTGVNTEAFF
v_gene: TRBV28; abundance: few; j_gene: TRBJ2-5; d_gene: TRBD1; CDR3nt: TGTGCCAGCAGTATAGACAGGGGGCAAGAGACCCAGTACTTC; CDR3aa: CASSIDRGQETQYF
v_gene: TRBV18; abundance: few; j_gene: TRBJ2-4; d_gene: .; CDR3nt: TGTGCCAGCCTTTCTGCGAGCCCGAGGAAAAACATTCAGTACTTC; CDR3aa: CASLSASPRKNIQYF
v_gene: TRBV6-5; abundance: .; j_gene: TRBJ2-7; d_gene: TRBD1; CDR3nt: TGTGCCAGCAGTTCCGGACAGGGGAAAGTCTTC; CDR3aa: CASSSGQGKVF
v_gene: TRBV10-3; abundance: many; j_gene: TRBJ2-6; d_gene: .; CDR3nt: TGTGCCATCAGTGAGTCAACAGGGCCAGGGGCCAACGTCCTGACTTTC; CDR3aa: CAISESTGPGANVLTF
v_gene: TRBV7-9; abundance: many; j_gene: TRBJ2-5; d_gene: TRBD2; CDR3nt: TGTGCCAGCAGCTCCCCGGGACTAGAAGTGAAAGAGACCCAGTACTTC; CDR3aa: CASSSPGLEVKETQYF
v_gene: TRBV7-9; abundance: .; j_gene: TRBJ2-7; d_gene: TRBD1; CDR3nt: TGTGCCAGCAGCCTACCTTGGACAGGGGCAAACGAGCAGTACTTC; CDR3aa: CASSLPWTGANEQYF
v_gene: TRBV7-9; abundance: .; j_gene: TRBJ1-2; d_gene: .; CDR3nt: TGTGCCAGCAGCTTAATAGGGAAAGACTATGGCTACACCTTC; CDR3aa: CASSLIGKDYGYTF
v_gene: TRBV7-8; abundance: .; j_gene: TRBJ1-1; d_gene: .; CDR3nt: TGTGCCAGCAGCTTGTTACAGACTGAAGCTTTCTTT; CDR3aa: CASSLLQTEAFF
v_gene: TRBV7-2; abundance: .; j_gene: TRBJ2-4; d_gene: TRBD1; CDR3nt: TGTGCCAGCAGCTCTTTTCCCAGGGGGCCCAAAAACATTCAGTACTTC; CDR3aa: CASSSFPRGPKNIQYF
v_gene: TRBV7-2; abundance: many; j_gene: TRBJ2-3; d_gene: TRBD2; CDR3nt: TGTGCCAGCAGCGGGGGGACTAGCTTTAGCACAGATACGCAGTATTTT; CDR3aa: CASSGGTSFSTDTQYF
v_gene: TRBV5-6; abundance: many; j_gene: TRBJ2-3; d_gene: .; CDR3nt: TGTGCCAGCAGCTCGGACTGGGATACGCAGTATTTT; CDR3aa: CASSSDWDTQYF
v_gene: TRBV11-2; abundance: many; j_gene: TRBJ2-3; d_gene: .; CDR3nt: TGTGCCAGCAGCTTAGGTAGCGGTAGCACAGATACGCAGTATTTT; CDR3aa: CASSLGSGSTDTQYF
v_gene: TRBV5-4; abundance: .; j_gene: TRBJ2-3; d_gene: TRBD2; CDR3nt: TGTGCCAGCGGGGCATCGAGACTAGCGGGGGCAGATACGCAGTATTTT; CDR3aa: CASGASRLAGADTQYF
v_gene: TRBV6-1; abundance: many; j_gene: TRBJ2-2; d_gene: .; CDR3nt: TGTGCCAGCCTTTTAAGTAGGGGACGCACCGGGGAGCTGTTTTTT; CDR3aa: CASLLSRGRTGELFF
v_gene: TRBV24-1; abundance: .; j_gene: TRBJ2-3; d_gene: TRBD1; CDR3nt: TGTGCCACCAGTGATTCGGACAGGGTGGACACAGATACGCAGTATTTT; CDR3aa: CATSDSDRVDTDTQYF
v_gene: TRBV7-6; abundance: few; j_gene: TRBJ1-2; d_gene: TRBD1; CDR3nt: TGTGCCAGCAGCTTAGGCCGGACAGGGGGCGCGGATGGCTACACCTTC; CDR3aa: CASSLGRTGGADGYTF
v_gene: TRBV5-1; abundance: few; j_gene: TRBJ2-3; d_gene: .; CDR3nt: TGCGCCAGCAGCTTGCTAATGGGGAGCACAGATACGCAGTATTTT; CDR3aa: CASSLLMGSTDTQYF
v_gene: TRBV9; abundance: .; j_gene: TRBJ1-2; d_gene: .; CDR3nt: TGTGCCAGCAGCGACCCCTTGACAGACGACTATGGCTACACCTTC; CDR3aa: CASSDPLTDDYGYTF
v_gene: TRBV15; abundance: .; j_gene: TRBJ2-7; d_gene: .; CDR3nt: TGTGCCACCCGAGGAGGAAGTTCCGAGCAGTACTTC; CDR3aa: CATRGGSSEQYF
v_gene: TRBV7-9; abundance: few; j_gene: TRBJ2-1; d_gene: TRBD2; CDR3nt: TGTGCCAGCAGACTAGCGGGGGGGCCCTACAATGAGCAGTTCTTC; CDR3aa: CASRLAGGPYNEQFF
v_gene: TRBV7-8; abundance: many; j_gene: TRBJ2-7; d_gene: TRBD1; CDR3nt: TGTGCCAGCAGGAGGGACAGGTCGCCTTCCTACGAGCAGTACTTC; CDR3aa: CASRRDRSPSYEQYF
v_gene: TRBV20-1; abundance: few; j_gene: TRBJ2-4; d_gene: .; CDR3nt: TGCAGTGCTACCATTGACAGGCGGAGGGCCAAAAACATTCAGTACTTC; CDR3aa: CSATIDRRRAKNIQYF
v_gene: TRBV6-5; abundance: many; j_gene: TRBJ2-1; d_gene: .; CDR3nt: TGTGCCAGCAGTTACAAGGTAGCGGTTTACAATGAGCAGTTCTTC; CDR3aa: CASSYKVAVYNEQFF
v_gene: TRBV7-8; abundance: .; j_gene: TRBJ2-2; d_gene: TRBD1; CDR3nt: TGTGCCAGCAGCTTTTCGACAGGGATTACCGGGGAGCTGTTTTTT; CDR3aa: CASSFSTGITGELFF
v_gene: TRBV6-5; abundance: few; j_gene: TRBJ1-1; d_gene: .; CDR3nt: TGTGCCAGCAGTTACGCACAGGGCACCACTGAAGCTTTCTTT; CDR3aa: CASSYAQGTTEAFF
v_gene: TRBV5-1; abundance: many; j_gene: TRBJ2-2; d_gene: .; CDR3nt: TGCGCCAGCAGCTTGGATGGGGGAACCGGGGAGCTGTTTTTT; CDR3aa: CASSLDGGTGELFF
v_gene: TRBV5-1; abundance: many; j_gene: TRBJ2-7; d_gene: .; CDR3nt: TGCGCCAGCAGCTTCACGGACAGCTACGAGCAGTACTTC; CDR3aa: CASSFTDSYEQYF
v_gene: TRBV6-2/TRBV6-3; abundance: once; j_gene: TRBJ1-1; d_gene: .; CDR3nt: TGTGCCACCAACTTCGGCGGATCTGAAGCTTTCTTT; CDR3aa: CATNFGGSEAFF
v_gene: TRBV7-9; abundance: many; j_gene: TRBJ2-4; d_gene: .; CDR3nt: TGTGCCAGCAGCCGAACAGGGTTCATAGCCAAAAACATTCAGTACTTC; CDR3aa: CASSRTGFIAKNIQYF
v_gene: TRBV6-2/TRBV6-3; abundance: many; j_gene: TRBJ2-7; d_gene: TRBD2; CDR3nt: TGTGCCAGCAATGGCCCGTGGACTAGCGGCTACGAGCAGTACTTC; CDR3aa: CASNGPWTSGYEQYF
v_gene: TRBV6-6; abundance: many; j_gene: TRBJ2-7; d_gene: TRBD2; CDR3nt: TGTGCCAGCAGCCTAGCGGGGGGCTACGAGCAGTACTTC; CDR3aa: CASSLAGGYEQYF
v_gene: TRBV28; abundance: many; j_gene: TRBJ1-1; d_gene: .; CDR3nt: TGTGCCAGCAGTTTTGGGTTGCGAATGAACACTGAAGCTTTCTTT; CDR3aa: CASSFGLRMNTEAFF
v_gene: TRBV10-3; abundance: .; j_gene: TRBJ2-7; d_gene: .; CDR3nt: TGTGCCATCAGCCCTGAGGTCCTCTACGAGCAGTACTTC; CDR3aa: CAISPEVLYEQYF
v_gene: TRBV7-9; abundance: .; j_gene: TRBJ2-3; d_gene: .; CDR3nt: TGTGCCAGCTCAACAGATACGCAGTATTTT; CDR3aa: CASSTDTQYF
v_gene: TRBV29-1; abundance: many; j_gene: TRBJ2-7; d_gene: TRBD1; CDR3nt: TGCAGCGTTGAAGTAAGGGACAGCTACGAGCAGTACTTC; CDR3aa: CSVEVRDSYEQYF
v_gene: TRBV4-3; abundance: many; j_gene: TRBJ2-1; d_gene: TRBD2; CDR3nt: TGCGCCAGCAGCCAAGGACTAGCGGGAGATGATGAGCAGTTCTTC; CDR3aa: CASSQGLAGDDEQFF
v_gene: TRBV7-7; abundance: .; j_gene: TRBJ2-7; d_gene: .; CDR3nt: TGTGCTAGCAGCTTAATTGTAACGGGGGAGCAGTACTTC; CDR3aa: CASSLIVTGEQYF
v_gene: TRBV4-3; abundance: many; j_gene: TRBJ2-7; d_gene: .; CDR3nt: TGCGCCAGCAGCTTCCAAGGATACGAGCAGTACTTC; CDR3aa: CASSFQGYEQYF
v_gene: TRBV30; abundance: few; j_gene: TRBJ2-1; d_gene: .; CDR3nt: TGTGCCTGGAGTGTACCCTACAATGAGCAGTTCTTC; CDR3aa: CAWSVPYNEQFF
v_gene: TRBV27; abundance: .; j_gene: TRBJ2-1; d_gene: .; CDR3nt: TGTGCCAGCAGTCCGACTAGAGGCAATGAGCAGTTCTTC; CDR3aa: CASSPTRGNEQFF